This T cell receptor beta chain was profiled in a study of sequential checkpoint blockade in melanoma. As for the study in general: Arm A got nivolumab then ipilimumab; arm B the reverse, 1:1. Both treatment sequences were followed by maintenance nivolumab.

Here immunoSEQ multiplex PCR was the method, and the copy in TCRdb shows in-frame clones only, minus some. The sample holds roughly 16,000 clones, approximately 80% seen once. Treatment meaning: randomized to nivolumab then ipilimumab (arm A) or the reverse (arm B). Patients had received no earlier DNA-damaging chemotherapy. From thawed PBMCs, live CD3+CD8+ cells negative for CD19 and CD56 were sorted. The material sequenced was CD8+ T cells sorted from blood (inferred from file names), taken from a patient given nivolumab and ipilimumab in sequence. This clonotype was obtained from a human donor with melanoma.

CDR3 sequence reads: CASSMASPDEQYF. CDR3 bases: TGTGCCAGTAGTATGGCTAGCCCCGACGAGCAGTACTTC. The rearrangement joins TRBV19 to TRBJ2-7; possibly TRBD2 for D (5 bases). CDR1 LNHDA and CDR2 SQIVND come from the germline V gene (reference sequence). V was pared by 3 bases and J by 5 bases, with 11 bases between. CDR3 length equals 13 residues.